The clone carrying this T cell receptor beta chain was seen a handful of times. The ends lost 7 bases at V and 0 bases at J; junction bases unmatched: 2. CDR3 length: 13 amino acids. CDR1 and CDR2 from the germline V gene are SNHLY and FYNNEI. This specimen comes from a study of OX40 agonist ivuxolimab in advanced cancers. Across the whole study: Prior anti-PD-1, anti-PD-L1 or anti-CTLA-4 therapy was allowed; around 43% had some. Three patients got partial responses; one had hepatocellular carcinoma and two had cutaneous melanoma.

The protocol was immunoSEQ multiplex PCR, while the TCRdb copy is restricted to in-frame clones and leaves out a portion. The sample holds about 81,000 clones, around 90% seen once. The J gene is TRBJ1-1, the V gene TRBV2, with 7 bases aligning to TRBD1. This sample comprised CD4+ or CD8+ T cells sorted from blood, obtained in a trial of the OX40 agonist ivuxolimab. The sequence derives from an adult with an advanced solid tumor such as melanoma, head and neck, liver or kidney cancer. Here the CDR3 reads CASKGQVNTEAFF. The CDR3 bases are TGTGCCAGCAAAGGACAGGTGAACACTGAAGCTTTCTTT.